The sequence of this TCR beta chain was determined in a study of blood T cell repertoires in COVID-19. TCRdb keeps only in-frame clones here, not all; method: immunoSEQ multiplex PCR. This table holds approximately 220,000 clones, approximately 80% found once. In germline, CDR1 is SEHNR, CDR2 FQNEAQ (reference sequence). V trimming: 8 bases; J trimming: 0 bases; junction bases outside the gene matches: 3. This CDR3 comprises 14 residues. The V gene is TRBV7-9, the J gene TRBJ2-5; 10 bases agree with TRBD2. This clonotype was sampled from a woman in her forties with acute COVID-19. The sample taken for sequencing was PBMCs or T cells enriched from blood (not recorded which). The CDR3 spells CASRAGGYQETQYF. The CDR3 bases are TGTGCCAGCCGAGCGGGGGGGTACCAAGAGACCCAGTACTTC.